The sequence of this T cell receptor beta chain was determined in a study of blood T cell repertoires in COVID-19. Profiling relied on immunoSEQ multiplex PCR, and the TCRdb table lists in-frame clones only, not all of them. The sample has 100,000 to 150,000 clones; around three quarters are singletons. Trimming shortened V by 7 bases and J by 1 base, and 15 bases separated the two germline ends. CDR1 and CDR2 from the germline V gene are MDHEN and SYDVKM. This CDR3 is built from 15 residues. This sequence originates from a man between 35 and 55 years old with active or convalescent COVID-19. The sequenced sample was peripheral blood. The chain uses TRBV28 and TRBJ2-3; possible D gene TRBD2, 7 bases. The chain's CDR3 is CASILGGARTDTQYF. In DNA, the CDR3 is TGTGCCAGCATCTTGGGGGGGGCACGCACAGATACGCAGTATTTT.